This T cell receptor beta chain was obtained from a study of OX40 agonist ivuxolimab in advanced cancers. Background on the study: The patients got ivuxolimab, which is an agonistic anti-OX40 (CD134) antibody. Head and neck, renal cell, melanoma or hepatocellular carcinoma were the cancers that dose-escalation patients had. General study points: Individuals who were partial responders at 0.1-3.0 mg/kg had clonal expansion that ranked among the lowest.

As concerns this clone: The antigen is undetermined.

Patients were ineligible given autoimmune disease history or systemic immunosuppression. Germline-derived CDR1 and CDR2 are KGHSH and LQKENI. Trimming cost V 0 bases and J 9 bases, with 15 bases left between them. This CDR3 has 15 residues. The protocol was immunoSEQ multiplex PCR, while the TCRdb copy is restricted to in-frame clones and leaves out a portion. Of about 50,000 clones in the sample, around nine tenths were seen once. The V and J genes are TRBV18 and TRBJ2-1, with D perhaps matching TRBD1 (6 bases). This TCR was sampled from an adult with an advanced solid tumor such as melanoma, head and neck, liver or kidney cancer. The sequenced sample was CD4+ or CD8+ T cells sorted from blood, obtained in a trial of the OX40 agonist ivuxolimab. Here the CDR3 reads CASSPPVEVRGEQFF. In nucleotides, the CDR3 is TGTGCCAGCTCACCACCGGTGGAGGTCAGGGGTGAGCAGTTCTTC.